The T cell receptor (beta chain) described here comes from a study of T-cell reconstitution after alpha-beta-depleted transplantation in children. Study-level points and caveats: Fresh T-cell production supplied most of the T-cell counts and diversity seen one year after transplant. About two months after transplant, alpha-beta T cells reportedly came from several hundred expanded graft clones.

CDR3 length: 15 residues. V lost 6 bases, J lost 4 bases, and 17 bases lay in between. This sample's TCRbeta library carried unique molecular identifier barcodes. In TCRdb, the PCR reads were re-called with MiXCR into one record per CDR3 protein. The sample lists around 670,000 distinct CDR3 sequences, roughly 13% occurring once. This clonotype was found many times. Its antigen is still unknown. This TCR derives from a girl aged 2-10 years with congenital amegakaryocytic thrombocytopenia, due to receive a stem cell transplant. Specimen: PBMCs, collected before TCRalphabeta/CD19-depleted stem cell transplant. This chain joins TRBV12-3 or TRBV12-4 and TRBJ2-3; perhaps TRBD2 as D (6 bases). CDR3 sequence reads: CASRSIGGMADTQYF. In nucleotides, the CDR3 is TGTGCCAGCAGGTCCATTGGGGGGATGGCAGATACGCAGTATTTT.